One and the same sample provided the 16 T cell receptor beta chains below, sequenced in a study of blood T cell repertoires in COVID-19. Method: immunoSEQ multiplex PCR; TCRdb's copy keeps in-frame clones and lacks some. This table has a few hundred thousand clones, 75% to 90% appearing once. Sequenced: PBMCs or T cells enriched from blood (not recorded which). These receptors came from a woman between 18 and 29 years old in a cohort exposed to, infected with or recovered from COVID-19 (not recorded which).

In this sample, this clone turned up once. The V and J genes are TRBV9 and TRBJ1-1; D gene unclear. CDR1 is SGDLS, CDR2 YYNGEE, per germline. V was clipped by 4 bases and J by 4 bases, with 14 bases between them. CDR3 length: 14 residues. The CDR3 is CASSSSEHRTEAFF. As DNA, the CDR3 is TGTGCCAGCAGCTCCTCCGAACACCGCACTGAAGCTTTCTTT.

The chain employs TRBV6-5 and TRBJ1-5; tentatively, D is TRBD1 (6 bases). This CDR3 region has 16 residues. V lost 1 base, J lost 10 bases, and 20 bases lay in between. CDR1 is MNHEY and CDR2 is SVGAGI in the germline V gene. This CDR3 is CASSYFERQVVRPQHF. The CDR3 DNA sequence: TGTGCCAGCAGTTACTTCGAGAGACAGGTGGTGCGCCCCCAGCATTTT.

The chain has TRBV5-1 and TRBJ2-7, with D maybe TRBD1 (7 bases). Trimming removed 1 base at V and 4 bases at J, with 12 bases between. Germline lookup yields CDR1 SGHRS and CDR2 YFSETQ. The CDR3 is made up of 14 amino acids. The CDR3 loop reads CASSLMAGGYEQYF. The CDR3 DNA reads as TGCGCCAGCAGCTTGATGGCAGGGGGGTACGAGCAGTACTTC.

This sequence joins TRBV10-2 and TRBJ2-7; D perhaps matches TRBD1 (7 bases). Trimming left V 10 bases short and J 4 bases short, with 20 bases between. The CDR3 covers 14 residues. Germline CDR1 WSHSY, CDR2 SAAADI. The CDR3 nucleotides are TGCGCCATCAACTCCAGGGGGGCGCGTTACGAGCAGTACTTC. This sequence encodes CAINSRGARYEQYF.

CDR3 protein: CASSTIPGTGAFNSPLHF. The CDR3 region has the DNA TGTGCCAGCTCAACTATTCCCGGGACAGGGGCCTTCAATTCACCCCTCCACTTT. The J gene is TRBJ1-6, the V gene TRBV18; 10 bases are a match to TRBD1. The CDR3 has 18 amino acids. Germline V gene sequence: CDR1 KGHSH, CDR2 LQKENI. Trimming took 5 bases from V and 7 from J; bases not matched to a gene: 14.

The gene calls are TRBV11-2 and TRBJ2-7, with 10 bases that match TRBD2. V lost 0 bases, J lost 1 base, and 3 bases stayed unmatched. The CDR3 contains 16 residues. Germline V gives CDR1 SGHAT, CDR2 FQNNGV. CDR3 bases: TGTGCCAGCAGCTTAGATATTAGCGGGAGGTCCTACGAGCAGTACTTC. Protein sequence: CASSLDISGRSYEQYF.

This clone was detected once. The chain employs TRBV11-2 and TRBJ2-1; 8 bases align to TRBD2. Germline V lookup: CDR1 SGHAT, CDR2 FQNNGV. This CDR3 has 16 residues. With V trimmed by 1 base and J by 6 bases, 8 bases remained unmatched. Written as DNA, the CDR3 is TGTGCCAGCAGCTTAGGAACGGGACTAGGCCTCAATGAGCAGTTCTTC. This sequence encodes CASSLGTGLGLNEQFF.

Many counts were recorded for this clone. The chain couples TRBV5-5 to TRBJ2-7; the D gene is possibly TRBD2 (6 bases). CDR1 is SGHKS, CDR2 YYEKEE, per germline (reference sequence). This CDR3 is built from 16 residues. V lost 4 bases and J 3 bases, leaving 20 bases between the germline ends. CDR3 nucleotides: TGTGCCAGCAGCCCGGGGGAAGGCGGAGTGAACTACGAGCAGTACTTC. Translated, it gives CASSPGEGGVNYEQYF.

This clone was found once. The genes are TRBV7-8 and TRBJ1-2, with unresolved D. Germline CDR1 reads SGHVS; CDR2 reads FQNEAQ. CDR3 length equals 15 residues. The V end was cut by 2 bases, the J end by 0 bases, with 10 bases between. The CDR3 DNA reads as TGTGCCAGCAGCTTATCGGGGATAGCTAACTATGGCTACACCTTC. This translates into CASSLSGIANYGYTF.

This clone has more than one count but fewer than ten. The rearrangement joins TRBV24-1 to TRBJ2-1, with a possible D match to TRBD2 (6 bases). The CDR3 runs to 14 residues. V was shortened by 4 bases and J by 8 bases, with 14 bases between the two germline ends. Germline lookup yields CDR1 KGHDR and CDR2 SFDVKD. For the CDR3, the DNA is TGTGCCACCAGTGACCAGACTAGTTTCGATGAGCAGTTCTTC. Its protein is CATSDQTSFDEQFF.

The chain uses TRBV6-5 and TRBJ2-5, with TRBD1 as a possible D gene (5 bases). Germline V gene lookup returns CDR1 MNHEY and CDR2 SVGAGI. The germline V and J ends were trimmed by 2 bases and 5 bases, with 15 bases remaining between them. The CDR3 totals 15 residues. The CDR3 region is CASSYVQGNSETQYF. DNA of the CDR3: TGTGCCAGCAGTTACGTGCAGGGTAATTCGGAGACCCAGTACTTC.

The chain combines TRBV29-1 with TRBJ2-1; 7 positions agree with TRBD1. The CDR3 totals 15 residues. J gave up 6 bases and V 0 bases, and 8 bases lay outside the gene matches. CDR1 is SQVTM and CDR2 is ANQGSEA in the germline V gene. In DNA form, the CDR3 reads TGCAGCGTTGAAGACACTAGGGGGCTGGTCAATGAGCAGTTCTTC. Protein product: CSVEDTRGLVNEQFF.

The rearrangement uses TRBV11-3 and TRBJ1-1; weak D call: TRBD1 (6 bases). The germline V gene has CDR1 SGHNT and CDR2 YENEEA. The CDR3 runs 14 residues. The V end was cut by 4 bases, the J end by 3 bases, with 12 bases between. DNA of the CDR3: TGTGCCAGCAGCTCCAGGGGTGGGGACACTGAAGCTTTCTTT. Translation: CASSSRGGDTEAFF.

The chain has TRBV11-3 and TRBJ2-7, with a tentative D call TRBD2 (5 bases). Germline V gene lookup returns CDR1 SGHNT and CDR2 YENEEA. The CDR3 has 12 amino acids. The germline V and J ends were trimmed by 4 bases and 7 bases, with 11 bases remaining between them. The CDR3 loop is CASSYWTGEQYF. Here the CDR3 DNA reads TGTGCCAGCAGCTATTGGACGGGAGAGCAGTACTTC.

This chain uses TRBV24-1 with TRBJ2-5; 8 bases agree with TRBD1. Germline V lookup: CDR1 KGHDR, CDR2 SFDVKD. This CDR3 has 16 residues. With 0 bases clipped from V and 9 bases from J, the junction kept 11 bases outside the gene matches. CDR3: CATSDLGRTGLGAQYF. DNA of the CDR3: TGTGCCACCAGTGATTTGGGACGGACAGGGCTGGGAGCCCAGTACTTC.

V and J are TRBV24-1 and TRBJ2-2; 8 bases agree with TRBD2. The germline CDR1 and CDR2 sequences are KGHDR and SFDVKD. Trimming at V came to 1 base and at J to 4 bases, leaving 4 bases not matched to a gene. The CDR3 covers 16 residues. CDR3 region: CATSDFTGGSTGELFF. CDR3 DNA: TGTGCCACCAGTGATTTCACGGGAGGGTCCACCGGGGAGCTGTTTTTT.